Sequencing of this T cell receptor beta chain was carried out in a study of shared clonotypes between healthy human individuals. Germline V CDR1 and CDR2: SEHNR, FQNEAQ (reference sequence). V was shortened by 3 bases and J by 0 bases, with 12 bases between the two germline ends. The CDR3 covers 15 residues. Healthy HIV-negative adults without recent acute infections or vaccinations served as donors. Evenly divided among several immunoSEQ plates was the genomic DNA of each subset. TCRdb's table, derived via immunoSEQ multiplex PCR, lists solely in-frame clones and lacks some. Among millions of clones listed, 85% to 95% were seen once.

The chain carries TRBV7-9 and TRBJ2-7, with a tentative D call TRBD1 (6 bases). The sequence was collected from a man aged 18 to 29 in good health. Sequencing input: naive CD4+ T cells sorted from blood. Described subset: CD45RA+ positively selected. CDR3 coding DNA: TGTGCCAGCAGCTTCCTGCAGACAGGCTCCTACGAGCAGTACTTC. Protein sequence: CASSFLQTGSYEQYF.